The clone carrying this T cell receptor (beta chain) is judged medium-sized. This record comes from a study of blood T cell repertoires in COVID-19. The overall study: There were acute and convalescent COVID-19 samples, and they came from the United States, Italy and Spain. Sources were T cells, B-cell-depleted T cells, or PBMCs; the material itself was cDNA or gDNA.

Original data processing: Estimation of nucleated cell counts was performed using reference gene primer amplification. Profiling relied on immunoSEQ multiplex PCR, and the TCRdb table lists in-frame clones only, not all of them. V, J and clone size reflect that table, while D and trimming were determined from the DNA. The sample consists of about 80,000 clones, roughly 80% of them appearing once. The CDR3 loop spans 15 amino acids. Between the trimmed V and J ends, which lost 3 bases and 3 bases, there was a span of 12 bases. The germline V gene encodes CDR1 MGHRA and CDR2 YSYEKL. The TCR originated in a man older than 75 with acute or convalescent COVID-19. The gene calls are TRBV4-1 and TRBJ1-5; D may be TRBD1 (5 bases). The sample comprised peripheral blood. In nucleotides, the CDR3 is TGCGCCAGCAGCCATGGAGGGGTCCTCAATCAGCCCCAGCATTTT. This encodes CASSHGGVLNQPQHF.